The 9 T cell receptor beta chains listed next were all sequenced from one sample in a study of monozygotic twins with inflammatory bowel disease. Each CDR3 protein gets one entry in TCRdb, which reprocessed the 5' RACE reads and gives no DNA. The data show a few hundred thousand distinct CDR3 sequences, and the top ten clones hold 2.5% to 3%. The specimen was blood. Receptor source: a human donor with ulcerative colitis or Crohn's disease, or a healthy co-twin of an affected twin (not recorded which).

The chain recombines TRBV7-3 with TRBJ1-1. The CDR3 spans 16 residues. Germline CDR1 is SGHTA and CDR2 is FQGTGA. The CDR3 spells CASSLTGGGDGTEAFF. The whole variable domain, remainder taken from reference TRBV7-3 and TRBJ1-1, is GAGVSQTPSNKVTEKGKYVELRCDPISGHTALYWYRQSLGQGPEFLIYFQGTGAADDSGLPNDRFFAVRPEGSVSTLKIQRTERGDSAVYLCASSLTGGGDGTEAFFGQGTRLTVV.

The CDR3 region is CSVLAGASSYNEQFF. The chain has TRBV29-1 and TRBJ2-1; TCRdb returns TRBD2, unconfirmable since there is no DNA. The CDR3 is 15 residues long. Germline V gene data show CDR1 as SQVTM and CDR2 as ANQGSEA.

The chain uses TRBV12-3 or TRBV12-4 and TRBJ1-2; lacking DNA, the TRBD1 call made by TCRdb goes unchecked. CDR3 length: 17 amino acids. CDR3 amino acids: CASTSGTGGFDRYGYTF.

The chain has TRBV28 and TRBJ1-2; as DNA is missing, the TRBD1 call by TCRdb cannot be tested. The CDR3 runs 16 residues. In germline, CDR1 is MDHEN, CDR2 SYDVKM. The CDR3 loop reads CASSSELTGRVYGYTF.

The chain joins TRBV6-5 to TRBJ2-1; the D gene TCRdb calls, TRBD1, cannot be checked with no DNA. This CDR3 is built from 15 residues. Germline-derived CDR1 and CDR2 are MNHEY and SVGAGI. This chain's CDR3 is CASSYSKVGGNEQFF.

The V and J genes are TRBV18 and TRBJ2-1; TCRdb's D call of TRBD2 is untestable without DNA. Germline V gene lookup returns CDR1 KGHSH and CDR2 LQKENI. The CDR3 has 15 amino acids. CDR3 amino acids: CASSQSGGSYNEQFF. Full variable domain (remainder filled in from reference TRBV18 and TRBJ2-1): NAGVMQNPRHLVRRRGQEARLRCSPMKGHSHVYWYRQLPEEGLKFMVYLQKENIIDESGMPKERFSAEFPKEGPSILRIQQVVRGDSAAYFCASSQSGGSYNEQFFGPGTRLTVL.

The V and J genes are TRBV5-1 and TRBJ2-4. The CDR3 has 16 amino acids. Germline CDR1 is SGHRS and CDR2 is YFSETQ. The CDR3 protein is CASSLAAAVAKNIQYF. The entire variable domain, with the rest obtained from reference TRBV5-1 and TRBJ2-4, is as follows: KAGVTQTPRYLIKTRGQQVTLSCSPISGHRSVSWYQQTPGQGLQFLFEYFSETQRNKGNFPGRFSGRQFSNSRSEMNVSTLELGDSALYLCASSLAAAVAKNIQYFGAGTRLSVL.

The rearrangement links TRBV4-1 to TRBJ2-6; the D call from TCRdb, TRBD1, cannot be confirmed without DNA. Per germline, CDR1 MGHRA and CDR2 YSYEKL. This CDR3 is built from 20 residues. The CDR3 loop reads CASSQDRFQGLVSGANVLTF.

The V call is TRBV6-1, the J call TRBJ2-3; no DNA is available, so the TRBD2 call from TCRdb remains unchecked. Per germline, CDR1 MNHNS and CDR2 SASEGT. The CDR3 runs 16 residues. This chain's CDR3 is CASILSAGGPTDTQYF.